This passage covers 20 T cell receptor beta chains from one sample sequenced in a study of sequential checkpoint blockade in melanoma. Treatment meaning: randomized to nivolumab then ipilimumab (arm A) or the reverse (arm B). Only in-frame clones appear in the TCRdb table, and some are missing; sequencing was by immunoSEQ multiplex PCR. The table lists some 5,000 clones, about 54% of them singletons. Sample: CD8+ T cells sorted from blood (inferred from file names), taken from a patient given nivolumab and ipilimumab in sequence. These receptors all come from a human donor with melanoma.

This clone is large (0.1 to 1%). The rearrangement uses TRBV10-2 and TRBJ1-3; no definite D call. Germline V gives CDR1 WSHSY, CDR2 SAAADI. V dropped 7 bases and J dropped 1 base, with 17 bases sitting between them. The CDR3 has 16 amino acids. CDR3 nucleotide sequence: TGCGCCAGCAAGGTAGGACTCACCGAGTCTGGAAACACCATATATTTT. Protein sequence: CASKVGLTESGNTIYF.

This chain joins TRBV7-2 and TRBJ2-5; D may be TRBD2 (5 bases). In germline, CDR1 is SGHTA, CDR2 FQGNSA. The V end was cut by 0 bases, the J end by 9 bases, with 11 bases between. The CDR3 contains 13 residues. This CDR3 reads CASSLAMELAQYF. The CDR3 nucleotides are TGTGCCAGCAGCTTAGCGATGGAACTAGCCCAGTACTTC. The full variable domain, completed using reference TRBV7-2 and TRBJ2-5, is GAGVSQSPSNKVTEKGKDVELRCDPISGHTALYWYRQSLGQGLEFLIYFQGNSAPDKSGLPSDRFSAERTGGSVSTLTIQRTQQEDSAVYLCASSLAMELAQYFGPGTRLLVL.

In this sample, this clone turned up a few times. This rearrangement joins TRBV6-5 to TRBJ2-1, with D possibly TRBD1 on 6 matching bases. CDR1 is MNHEY, CDR2 SVGAGI, per germline. The V and J ends lost 6 bases and 9 bases respectively, with 9 bases between them. The CDR3 runs to 11 residues. The CDR3 DNA sequence: TGTGCCAGCAGGAAGGGGGTTGAGCAGTTCTTC. Protein sequence: CASRKGVEQFF.

The CDR3 here is CASSFGTGGYEQYF. The CDR3 bases are TGTGCCAGCAGTTTCGGGACAGGGGGCTACGAGCAGTACTTC. The chain employs TRBV27 and TRBJ2-7, with TRBD1 matching over 11 bases. Per germline, CDR1 MNHEY and CDR2 SMNVEV (reference sequence). The CDR3 is 14 amino acids. The trim removed 3 bases at V and 3 bases at J, leaving 1 base unmatched.

By share, this clone ranks as medium-sized. The V and J genes are TRBV13 and TRBJ2-7, with D tentatively TRBD2 (5 bases). Per the germline V gene, CDR1 is PRHDT and CDR2 is FYEKMQ (reference sequence). This CDR3 comprises 16 residues. Between the trimmed V and J ends, which lost 0 bases and 2 bases, there was a span of 14 bases. CDR3 nucleotide sequence: TGTGCCAGCAGCTTAGGTCGGGGAAGCTCCGCCTACGAGCAGTACTTC. Its translation is CASSLGRGSSAYEQYF.

This clone was seen a handful of times. The chain has TRBV9 and TRBJ1-1; no clear D gene. Germline CDR1 reads SGDLS; CDR2 reads YYNGEE. Trimming pared 0 bases from V and 6 bases from J, leaving 9 bases between. This CDR3 has 13 amino acids. This chain's CDR3 is CASSVVAGSEAFF. DNA of the CDR3: TGTGCCAGCAGCGTAGTGGCAGGCTCTGAAGCTTTCTTT.

The chain links TRBV10-3 to TRBJ2-1; 8 nucleotides agree with TRBD2. Germline-derived CDR1 and CDR2 are ENHRY and SYGVKD. The CDR3 covers 17 residues. V dropped 3 bases and J dropped 8; count of bases not matched to a gene: 15. The CDR3 sequence: CAISEGGAGADRDEQFF. Here the CDR3 DNA reads TGTGCCATCAGTGAAGGAGGAGCGGGAGCAGATCGGGATGAGCAGTTCTTC.

In nucleotides, the CDR3 is TGTGCCAGCAGTGGACAGGGAAGCACAGATACGCAGTATTTT. Protein product: CASSGQGSTDTQYF. This chain connects TRBV28 to TRBJ2-3; 8 bases map to TRBD1. The CDR3 runs to 14 residues. Germline assignment: CDR1 MDHEN and CDR2 SYDVKM. The ends lost 5 bases at V and 0 bases at J; junction bases unmatched: 1.

This clone is a singleton in its sample. This chain uses TRBV4-3 with TRBJ1-2; D is perhaps TRBD1 (5 bases). This CDR3 is 14 amino acids long. From germline, CDR1 is LGHNA and CDR2 YSLEER. Trimming shortened V by 2 bases and J by 6 bases, and 13 bases separated the two germline ends. CDR3 amino acids: CASSQITGPDGYTF. The CDR3 bases are TGCGCCAGCAGCCAAATCACAGGCCCTGATGGCTACACCTTC.

This clone was picked up one time. At one end, the junction sequence differs from germline, possibly due to a read error. J is TRBJ2-1 and V is TRBV27; a possible D gene is TRBD2 (6 bases). Germline CDR1 reads MNHEY; CDR2 reads SMNVEV (reference sequence). CDR3 length: 13 residues. The CDR3 coding sequence is TGTGCCAGCAGACGGGACTCCCACAATGAGCAGTTCTTC. Protein: CASRRDSHNEQFF.

This clone was seen a handful of times. The rearrangement uses TRBV4-1 and TRBJ1-2; D remains unclear. Germline V gene lookup returns CDR1 MGHRA and CDR2 YSYEKL. The CDR3 sequence is 15 residues long. The V end lost 0 bases, the J end lost 4 bases, and 12 bases lay between the germline ends. CDR3 coding DNA: TGCGCCAGCAGCCAAGATCATCCTTCTAGCTATGGCTACACCTTC. It translates to CASSQDHPSSYGYTF.

The chain has TRBV28 and TRBJ1-1; weak D call: TRBD1 (5 bases). Germline V lookup: CDR1 MDHEN, CDR2 SYDVKM. The CDR3 covers 14 residues. The V gene lost 5 bases and the J gene lost 4 bases, with 14 bases spanning the gap. The CDR3, as DNA: TGTGCCAGCAGTCCGAGTAGTGGGGCCACTGAAGCTTTCTTT. Its translation: CASSPSSGATEAFF. Complete variable domain (other parts from reference TRBV28 and TRBJ1-1): DVKVTQSSRYLVKRTGEKVFLECVQDMDHENMFWYRQDPGLGLRLIYFSYDVKMKEKGDIPEGYSVSREKKERFSLILESASTNQTSMYLCASSPSSGATEAFFGQGTRLTVV.

V gene TRBV7-6 combines with J gene TRBJ2-7, with 10 nucleotides matching TRBD1. This CDR3 is built from 17 residues. V was pared by 5 bases and J by 3 bases, with 13 bases of the junction left unmatched. CDR1 is SGHVS and CDR2 is FNYEAQ in the germline V gene. CDR3 coding DNA: TGTGCCAGCAGCGAGACAGGGGGCCCAACTTCTATCTACGAGCAGTACTTC. This gives the protein CASSETGGPTSIYEQYF. The whole variable domain, filled in from reference TRBV7-6 and TRBJ2-7, reads GAGVSQSPRYKVTKRGQDVALRCDPISGHVSLYWYRQALGQGPEFLTYFNYEAQQDKSGLPNDRFSAERPEGSISTLTIQRTEQRDSAMYRCASSETGGPTSIYEQYFGPGTRLTVT.

V usage is TRBV11-2 and J usage is TRBJ2-6, with 7 bases lining up with TRBD1. V was pared by 3 bases and J by 0 bases, with 8 bases of the junction left unmatched. The V gene's germline CDR1 is SGHAT and CDR2 FQNNGV. The CDR3 runs to 18 residues. The CDR3 is CASSFGQVYSSGANVLTF. CDR3 coding DNA: TGTGCCAGCAGCTTTGGACAGGTCTATAGCTCTGGGGCCAACGTCCTGACTTTC.

This clone qualifies as large. The chain recombines TRBV28 with TRBJ2-7; possible D gene TRBD2, 6 bases. V was shortened by 1 base and J by 1 base, with 8 bases between the two germline ends. The CDR3 loop spans 14 amino acids. The germline V gene has CDR1 MDHEN and CDR2 SYDVKM. DNA of the CDR3: TGTGCCAGCAGTTTATCGGGGGTGTCCTACGAGCAGTACTTC. Its protein product is CASSLSGVSYEQYF.

V and J are TRBV9 and TRBJ2-7; 10 bases are shared with TRBD1. The CDR3 has 14 residues. The germline gives CDR1 SGDLS, CDR2 YYNGEE. V trimming: 2 bases; J trimming: 5 bases; junction bases outside the gene matches: 4. This CDR3 is CASSVGTGAHEQYF. CDR3 nucleotides: TGTGCCAGCAGCGTTGGGACAGGGGCCCACGAGCAGTACTTC.

The gene calls are TRBV9 and TRBJ2-1; 12 bases fit TRBD2. V lost 0 bases and J lost 6; bases outside the gene matches: 1. Germline CDR1 reads SGDLS; CDR2 reads YYNGEE. CDR3 length: 15 amino acids. The CDR3 here is CASSVGGLAGNEQFF. CDR3 bases: TGTGCCAGCAGCGTAGGGGGACTAGCGGGCAATGAGCAGTTCTTC.

The rearrangement links TRBV6-5 to TRBJ1-2; 7 bases map to TRBD1. Germline CDR1 is MNHEY and CDR2 is SVGAGI. The CDR3 has 15 amino acids. Losses at the gene ends were 6 bases for V and 7 bases for J; bases not matched to a gene: 14. CDR3 in amino acids: CASSGGGGRDSGYTF. Written as DNA, the CDR3 is TGTGCCAGCAGCGGGGGGGGTGGCAGGGACAGTGGCTACACCTTC.

V usage is TRBV27 and J usage is TRBJ2-1; 10 bases are a match to TRBD1. The CDR3 consists of 14 residues. The germline gives CDR1 MNHEY, CDR2 SMNVEV (reference sequence). With V trimmed by 5 bases and J by 4 bases, 2 bases remained unmatched. The CDR3, as DNA: TGTGCCAGCAGTCCGGGACAGGGGTACAATGAGCAGTTCTTC. It specifies CASSPGQGYNEQFF.

The gene calls are TRBV11-2 and TRBJ2-7; 10 nucleotides agree with TRBD2. V was clipped by 6 bases and J by 5 bases; unmatched bases: 19. The CDR3 covers 18 residues. Germline V lookup: CDR1 SGHAT, CDR2 FQNNGV. The CDR3 region is CASRLDWPSGSPHDEQYF. The CDR3 DNA reads as TGTGCCAGCAGACTAGATTGGCCTAGCGGGAGTCCCCACGACGAGCAGTACTTC.